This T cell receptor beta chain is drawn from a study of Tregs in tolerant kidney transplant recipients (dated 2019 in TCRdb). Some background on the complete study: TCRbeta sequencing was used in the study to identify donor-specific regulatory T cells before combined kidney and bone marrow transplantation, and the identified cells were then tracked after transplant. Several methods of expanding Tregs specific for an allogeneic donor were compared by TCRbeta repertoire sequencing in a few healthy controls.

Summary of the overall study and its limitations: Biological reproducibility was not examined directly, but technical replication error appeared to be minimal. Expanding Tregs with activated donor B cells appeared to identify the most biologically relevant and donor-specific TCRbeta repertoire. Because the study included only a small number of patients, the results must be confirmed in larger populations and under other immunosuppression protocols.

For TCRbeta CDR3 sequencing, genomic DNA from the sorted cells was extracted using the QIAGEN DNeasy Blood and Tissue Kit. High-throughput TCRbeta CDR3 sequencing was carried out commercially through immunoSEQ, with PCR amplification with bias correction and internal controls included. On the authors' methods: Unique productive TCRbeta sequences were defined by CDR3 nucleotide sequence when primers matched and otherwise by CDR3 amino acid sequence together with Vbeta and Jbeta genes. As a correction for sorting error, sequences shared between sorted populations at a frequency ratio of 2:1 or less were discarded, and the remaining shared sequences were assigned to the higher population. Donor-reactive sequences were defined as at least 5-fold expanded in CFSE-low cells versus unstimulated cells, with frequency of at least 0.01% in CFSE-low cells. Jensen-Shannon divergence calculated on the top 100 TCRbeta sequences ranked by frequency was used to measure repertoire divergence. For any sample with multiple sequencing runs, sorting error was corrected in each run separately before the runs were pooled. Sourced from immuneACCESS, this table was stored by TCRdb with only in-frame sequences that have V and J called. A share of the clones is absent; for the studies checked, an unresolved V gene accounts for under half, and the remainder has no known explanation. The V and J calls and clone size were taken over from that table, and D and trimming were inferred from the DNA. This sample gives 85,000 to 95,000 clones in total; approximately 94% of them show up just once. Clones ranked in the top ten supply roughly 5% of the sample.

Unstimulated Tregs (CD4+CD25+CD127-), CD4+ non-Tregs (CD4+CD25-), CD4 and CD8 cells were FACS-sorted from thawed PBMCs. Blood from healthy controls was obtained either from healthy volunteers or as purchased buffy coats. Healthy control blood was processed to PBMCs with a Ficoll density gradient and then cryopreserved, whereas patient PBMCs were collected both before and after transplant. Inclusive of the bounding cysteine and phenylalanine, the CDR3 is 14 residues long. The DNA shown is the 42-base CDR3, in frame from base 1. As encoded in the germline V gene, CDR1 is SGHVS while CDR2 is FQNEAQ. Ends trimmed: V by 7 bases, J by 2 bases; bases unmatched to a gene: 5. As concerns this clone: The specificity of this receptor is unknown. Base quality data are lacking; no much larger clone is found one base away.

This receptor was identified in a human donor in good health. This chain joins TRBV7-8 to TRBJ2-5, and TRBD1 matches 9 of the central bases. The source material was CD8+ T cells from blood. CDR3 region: CASNDRGRQETQYF. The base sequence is TGTGCCAGCAACGACAGGGGGAGACAAGAGACCCAGTACTTC.